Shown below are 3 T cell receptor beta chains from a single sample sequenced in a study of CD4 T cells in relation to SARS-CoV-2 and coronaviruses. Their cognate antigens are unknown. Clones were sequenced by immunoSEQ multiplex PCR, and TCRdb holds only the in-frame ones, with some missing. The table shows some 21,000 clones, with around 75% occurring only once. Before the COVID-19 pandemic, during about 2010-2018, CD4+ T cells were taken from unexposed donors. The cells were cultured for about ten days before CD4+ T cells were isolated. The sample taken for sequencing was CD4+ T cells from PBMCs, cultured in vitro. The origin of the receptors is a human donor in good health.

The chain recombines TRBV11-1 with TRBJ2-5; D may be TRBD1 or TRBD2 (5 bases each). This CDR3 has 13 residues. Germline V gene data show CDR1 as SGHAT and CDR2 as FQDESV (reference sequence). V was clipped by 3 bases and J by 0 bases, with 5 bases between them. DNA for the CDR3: TGTGCCAGCAGCTTGGGGGACCAAGAGACCCAGTACTTC. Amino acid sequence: CASSLGDQETQYF.

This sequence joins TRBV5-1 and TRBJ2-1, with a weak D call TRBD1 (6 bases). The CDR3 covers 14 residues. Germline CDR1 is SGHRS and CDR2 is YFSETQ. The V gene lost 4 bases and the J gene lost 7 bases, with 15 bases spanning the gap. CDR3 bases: TGCGCCAGCAGCAAACGAACAGGGCTAAATGAGCAGTTCTTC. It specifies CASSKRTGLNEQFF.

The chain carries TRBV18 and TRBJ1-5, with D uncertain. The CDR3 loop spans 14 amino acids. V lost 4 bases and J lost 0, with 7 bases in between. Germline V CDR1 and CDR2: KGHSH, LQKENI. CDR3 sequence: CASSRQDSNQPQHF. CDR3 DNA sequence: TGTGCCAGCTCACGGCAGGATAGCAATCAGCCCCAGCATTTT.